This T cell receptor beta chain emerged from a study of shared clonotypes between healthy human individuals. Findings of the study overall: With few donors, the genetic and exposure-history diversity represented was limited. Naive subsets generally exceeded memory subsets in estimated richness.

Concerning this clone: Its cognate antigen is unknown.

This was a deep-level run. Here immunoSEQ multiplex PCR was the method, and the copy in TCRdb shows in-frame clones only, minus some. The sample includes around 1.1 million clones, around three quarters seen only once; the top ten take 0.7% to 0.95%. Germline assignment: CDR1 LNHNV and CDR2 YYDKDF (reference sequence). This CDR3 is built from 13 residues. Trimming shortened V by 3 bases and J by 5 bases, and 11 bases separated the two germline ends. This rearrangement joins TRBV15 to TRBJ2-7; D perhaps matches TRBD2 (5 bases). The sequence was obtained from a man between 18 and 35 years old in good health. Some clones in this sample may be carry-over from other donors' samples. The specimen was memory CD4+ T cells from PBMCs. The subset is: CD45RA-negative fraction. CDR3 DNA sequence: TGTGCCACCAGCAGGGTAGCGATGGACGAGCAGTACTTC. This sequence encodes CATSRVAMDEQYF. Filled out from reference TRBV15 and TRBJ2-7, the complete variable domain reads DAMVIQNPRYQVTQFGKPVTLSCSQTLNHNVMYWYQQKSSQAPKLLFHYYDKDFNNEADTPDNFQSRRPNTSFCFLDIRSPGLGDTAMYLCATSRVAMDEQYFGPGTRLTVT.